This T cell receptor beta chain is drawn from a study of T cells in Graves' hyperthyroidism and ophthalmopathy (dated by TCRdb to about 2019). Turning to the overall study: Peripheral blood was sampled at the time of initial diagnosis, prior to any treatment. A discovery cohort of about 100 patients, 43 with Graves' ophthalmopathy and approximately 57 with stable Graves' hyperthyroidism, was used to find distinguishing TCR V-J signatures. In addition, the study compared T-cell repertoires in thyroid tissue and in blood from about 6 Graves' hyperthyroidism patients. Prospective prediction of ophthalmopathy was tested in an independent validation cohort of 18 hyperthyroidism patients and around 16 patients who later progressed to ophthalmopathy. TCR Vbeta CDR3 sequencing of some 140 peripheral blood samples (approximately 44 ophthalmopathy, some 75 hyperthyroidism and around 17 progressor patients) is reported in the paper. Following sampling, methimazole starting at 30 mg daily was given to hyperthyroidism patients, and high-dose intravenous methylprednisolone was given to ophthalmopathy patients. The roughly 91 discovery patients were randomly divided into training and test sets at a 7:3 ratio.

The CDR3 covers 17 residues, taking in both the cysteine and the phenylalanine. Just CDR3 DNA is preserved here, 51 bases in frame from base 1. Ends trimmed: V by 5 bases, J by 4 bases; bases unmatched to a gene: 12. From the germline V gene (reference sequence), CDR1 is SGHAT and CDR2 is FQDESV. Here is what the overall study found, with its caveats: A model built on a 13 V-J signature distinguished ophthalmopathy from stable hyperthyroidism, reaching 85% to 90% sensitivity and 81.08% specificity in cross-validation and 80%/75% in testing. Most expanded thyroid clonotypes (frequency above 0.001) were also found in blood, which suggests that blood repertoires may mirror thyroid immune responses. In validation, progression to ophthalmopathy was predicted by the model with 65% to 71% sensitivity and nearly 75% specificity, a median of 6.5 months before onset. No statistical method was used to set the sample size in advance, and investigators knew the group allocation.

The TCR beta CDR3 regions were amplified from the RNA transcripts. The TCR CDR3 was subjected to a first round of RT-PCR using the HTBI primer set and the Qiagen OneStep RT-PCR kit. The libraries were constructed in a second round of multiplex PCR and then size-selected and purified. Paired-end sequencing of the libraries was performed with 100 bp reads on an Illumina HiSeq2000. For the original study's pipeline: SOAPnuke was used to process the raw data, throwing out any read that contained adapters or uncalled bases, had a mean Phred below 15, or lacked an exact constant-primer or identifier match. COPE v1.2.5 was used to merge high-quality paired reads, and clonotypes were defined as unique nucleotide sequences. MiTCR v1.1 was used to align the clonotypes against IMGT TRBV, TRBD and TRBJ reference segments. The analysis included only V-J combinations with a frequency above 0.0001, which together covered about 99% of the repertoires. The TCS score was defined as the ratio of F50 (clonal expansion) to E x V (chaos), calculated using BLOSUM62-based TCRdist between CDR3 peptides within each V-J. Welch's t-statistics and random forest reduced around 510 V-J features to fewer than 15, which were used in a naive Bayes classifier (R e1071). Using fastp trimming at Q25 and MiXCR clonotype assembly, TCRdb reanalyzed the public sequencing data and kept in-frame beta chains. Under each unique CDR3 protein, matching rows form one entry showing the most common genes and DNA. These V and J calls rely on TCRdb rather than the paper's analysis. The table for this sample lists 350,000 or so distinct CDR3 sequences; 15% to 20% of them were counted only once. Roughly a sixth of the sample is held by the ten biggest clonotypes.

Moderately to severely active disease, a Clinical Activity Score of at least 3, a NOSPECS grade of at least 4, and a duration under 3 months were present in ophthalmopathy patients. Any patient with an uncontrolled infection, another autoimmune disease, pregnancy or lactation was excluded. Diagnoses were based on clinical symptoms, serum thyroxine and TRAb, thyroid ultrasound and orbital computed tomography. PBMCs were isolated from about 9.2 ml of fresh peripheral blood by Ficoll-Paque density gradient centrifugation. Total RNA was extracted with Trizol reagent, and quality was checked on an Agilent 2100 Bioanalyzer. This clonotype occurred many times. Its antigen is unknown. No much larger clone is present one base from it, and per-base qualities are unavailable.

The chain was built from TRBV11-1 and TRBJ2-3, and 10 junctional nucleotides match TRBD2. The receptor was isolated from a woman between 40 and 50 years old with Graves' ophthalmopathy. Sequenced material: blood. CDR3 reads: CASSPARLAGAPDTQYF. The bases are TGTGCCAGCAGCCCCGCCCGGCTAGCGGGAGCTCCAGATACGCAGTATTTT.